This TCR beta chain derives from a study of Graves' ophthalmopathy and Graves' hyperthyroidism. Study observations and caveats: Using 13 signatures, a model distinguished ophthalmopathy from stable hyperthyroidism, reaching around 85% sensitivity and about 81% specificity. With around 69% sensitivity and around 79% specificity, the model predicted ophthalmopathy progression.

The CDR3 is 14 residues long. The germline V gene has CDR1 MGHDK and CDR2 SYGVNS. V was shortened by 1 base and J by 1 base, with 7 bases between the two germline ends. The sequenced template was RNA, covering the TCR beta CDR3 region. HTBI primers served in a first-round RT-PCR, which a second-round multiplex PCR followed. A single record per CDR3 protein comes from TCRdb applying MiXCR to the multiplex PCR reads. This sample has some 200,000 distinct CDR3 sequences; around 30% occur once, and the top ten carry about 9.3%. Remarks on this clonotype: Its antigen is unknown.

Clinical symptoms, serum thyroxine, TRAb, thyroid ultrasound and orbital computed tomography formed the basis of diagnosis. A volume of approximately 10 ml of fresh peripheral blood supplied the PBMCs. Sequencing was performed on peripheral blood. V usage is TRBV25-1 and J usage is TRBJ1-1; D remains unclear. The sequence came from a man between 45 and 60 years old with Graves' ophthalmopathy. DNA for the CDR3: TGTGCCAGCAGTGAATCCCAAAGGAACACTGAAGCTTTCTTT. Translation gives CASSESQRNTEAFF. The full variable domain, completed using reference TRBV25-1 and TRBJ1-1, is EADIYQTPRYLVIGTGKKITLECSQTMGHDKMYWYQQDPGMELHLIHYSYGVNSTEKGDLSSESTVSRIRTEHFPLTLESARPSHTSQYLCASSESQRNTEAFFGQGTRLTVV.